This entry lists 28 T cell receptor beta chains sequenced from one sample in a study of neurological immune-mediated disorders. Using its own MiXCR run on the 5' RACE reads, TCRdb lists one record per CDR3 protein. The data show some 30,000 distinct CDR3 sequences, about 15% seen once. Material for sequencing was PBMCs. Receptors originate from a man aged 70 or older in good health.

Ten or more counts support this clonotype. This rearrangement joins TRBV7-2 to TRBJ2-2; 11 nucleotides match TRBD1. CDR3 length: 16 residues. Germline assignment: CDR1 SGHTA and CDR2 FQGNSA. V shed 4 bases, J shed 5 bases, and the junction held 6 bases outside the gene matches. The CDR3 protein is CASSSGQGATTGELFF. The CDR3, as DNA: TGTGCCAGCAGCTCTGGACAGGGGGCGACGACCGGGGAGCTGTTTTTT.

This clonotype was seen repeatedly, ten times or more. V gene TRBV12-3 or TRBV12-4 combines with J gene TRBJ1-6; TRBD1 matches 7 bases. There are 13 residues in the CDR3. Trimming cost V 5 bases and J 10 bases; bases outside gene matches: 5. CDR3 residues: CASSPRQGSPLHF. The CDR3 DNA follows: TGTGCCAGCAGTCCCCGACAGGGATCACCCCTCCACTTT.

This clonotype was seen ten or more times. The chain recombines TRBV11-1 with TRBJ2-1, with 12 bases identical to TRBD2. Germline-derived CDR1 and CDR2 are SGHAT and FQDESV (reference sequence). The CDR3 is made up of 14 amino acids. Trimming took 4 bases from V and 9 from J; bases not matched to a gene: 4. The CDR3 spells CASSSSGGAGEQFF. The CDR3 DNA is TGTGCCAGCAGCTCTAGCGGGGGGGCCGGTGAGCAGTTCTTC.

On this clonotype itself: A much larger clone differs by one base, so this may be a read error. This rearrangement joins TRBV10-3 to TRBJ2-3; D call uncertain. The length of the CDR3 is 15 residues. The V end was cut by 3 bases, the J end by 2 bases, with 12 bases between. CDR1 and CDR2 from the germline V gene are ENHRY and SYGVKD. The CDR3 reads CAISEGQVPTDTQYF. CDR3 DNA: TGTGCCATCAGTGAAGGGCAGGTCCCCACAGATACGCAGTATTTT.

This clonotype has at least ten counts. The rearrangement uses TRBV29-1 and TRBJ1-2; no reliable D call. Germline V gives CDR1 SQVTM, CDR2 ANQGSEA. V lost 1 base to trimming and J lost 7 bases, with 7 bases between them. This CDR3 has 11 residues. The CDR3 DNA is TGCAGCGTTGAAGGGACGGTTGGCTACACCTTC. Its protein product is CSVEGTVGYTF.

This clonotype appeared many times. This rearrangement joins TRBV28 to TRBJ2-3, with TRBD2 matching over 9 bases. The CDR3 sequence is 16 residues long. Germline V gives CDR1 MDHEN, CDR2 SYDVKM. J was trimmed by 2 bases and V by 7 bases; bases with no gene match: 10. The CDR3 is CASKGGGGGATDTQYF. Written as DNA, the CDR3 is TGTGCCAGCAAAGGAGGAGGCGGGGGGGCCACAGATACGCAGTATTTT.

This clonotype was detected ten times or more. CDR3 sequence: CSVFVPGTFSYEQYF. In DNA, the CDR3 is TGCAGCGTTTTTGTTCCCGGGACTTTCTCCTACGAGCAGTACTTC. The V gene is TRBV20-1, the J gene TRBJ2-7; D perhaps matches TRBD2 (6 bases). This CDR3 spans 15 amino acids. From germline, CDR1 is DFQATT and CDR2 SNEGSKA (reference sequence).

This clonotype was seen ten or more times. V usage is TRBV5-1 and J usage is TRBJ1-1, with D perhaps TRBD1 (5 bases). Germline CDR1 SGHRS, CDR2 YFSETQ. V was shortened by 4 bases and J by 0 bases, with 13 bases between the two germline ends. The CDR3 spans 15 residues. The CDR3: CASSADTGLNTEAFF. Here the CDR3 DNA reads TGCGCCAGCAGCGCCGACACAGGATTGAACACTGAAGCTTTCTTT.

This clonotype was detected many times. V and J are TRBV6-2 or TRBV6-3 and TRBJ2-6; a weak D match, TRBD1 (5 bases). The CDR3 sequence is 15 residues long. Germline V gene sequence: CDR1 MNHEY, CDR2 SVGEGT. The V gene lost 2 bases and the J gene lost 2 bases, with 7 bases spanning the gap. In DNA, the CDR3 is TGTGCCAGCAGTTACAGGGGTGCTGGGGCCAACGTCCTGACTTTC. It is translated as CASSYRGAGANVLTF.

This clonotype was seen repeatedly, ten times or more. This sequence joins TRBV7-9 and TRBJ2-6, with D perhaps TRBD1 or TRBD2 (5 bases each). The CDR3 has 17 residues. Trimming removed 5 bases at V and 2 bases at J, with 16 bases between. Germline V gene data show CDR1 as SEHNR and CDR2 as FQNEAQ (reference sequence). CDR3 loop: CASSPSGPDAGANVLTF. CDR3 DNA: TGTGCCAGCAGCCCCTCGGGGCCTGATGCTGGGGCCAACGTCCTGACTTTC. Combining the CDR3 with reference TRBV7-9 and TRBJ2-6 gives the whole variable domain DTGVSQNPRHKITKRGQNVTFRCDPISEHNRLYWYRQTLGQGPEFLTYFQNEAQLEKSRLLSDRFSAERPKGSFSTLEIQRTEQGDSAMYLCASSPSGPDAGANVLTFGAGSRLTVL.

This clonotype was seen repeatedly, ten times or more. The CDR3 nucleotides are TGTGCCAGCAGCCAAGATTTCACCTACAATGAGCAGTTCTTC. Translating it yields CASSQDFTYNEQFF. This rearrangement joins TRBV3-1 to TRBJ2-1; D not certain. The germline V gene encodes CDR1 LGHDT and CDR2 YNNKEL (reference sequence). V was cut by 0 bases and J by 2 bases, with 5 bases left in between. The CDR3 covers 14 residues.

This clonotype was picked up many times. The CDR3 DNA reads TGCGCCAGCAGCTTGACGGTCTTCAACACCGGGGAGCTGTTTTTT. It is translated as CASSLTVFNTGELFF. The chain carries TRBV5-1 and TRBJ2-2; D is unclear. Trimming shortened V by 1 base and J by 2 bases, and 9 bases separated the two germline ends. CDR1 and CDR2 from the germline V gene are SGHRS and YFSETQ. The CDR3 sequence is 15 residues long. The variable domain in full, completed from reference TRBV5-1 and TRBJ2-2, reads KAGVTQTPRYLIKTRGQQVTLSCSPISGHRSVSWYQQTPGQGLQFLFEYFSETQRNKGNFPGRFSGRQFSNSRSEMNVSTLELGDSALYLCASSLTVFNTGELFFGEGSRLTVL.

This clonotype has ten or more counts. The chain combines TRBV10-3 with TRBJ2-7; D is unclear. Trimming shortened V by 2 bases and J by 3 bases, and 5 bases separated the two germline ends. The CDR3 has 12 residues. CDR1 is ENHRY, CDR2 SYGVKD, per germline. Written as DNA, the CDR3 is TGTGCCATCAGTGAGAGTGGCTACGAGCAGTACTTC. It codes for CAISESGYEQYF.

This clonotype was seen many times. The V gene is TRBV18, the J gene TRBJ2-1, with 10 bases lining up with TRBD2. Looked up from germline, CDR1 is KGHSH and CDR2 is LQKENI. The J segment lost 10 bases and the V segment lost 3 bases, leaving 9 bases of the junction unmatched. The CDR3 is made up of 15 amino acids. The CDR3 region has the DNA TGTGCCAGCTCACCGCCCGAATGGACTAGCGGCGAGCAGTTCTTC. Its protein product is CASSPPEWTSGEQFF.

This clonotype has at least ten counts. CDR3 protein: CASSRRTSGGPTSSYNEQFF. As DNA, the CDR3 is TGTGCCAGCAGCCGAAGGACTAGCGGGGGGCCCACTAGCTCCTACAATGAGCAGTTCTTC. V gene TRBV7-8 combines with J gene TRBJ2-1, with TRBD2 matching over 14 bases. This CDR3 spans 20 amino acids. Germline CDR1 is SGHVS and CDR2 is FQNEAQ. V shed 5 bases and J 0 bases; nucleotides not matched to a gene: 12. The full variable domain, rest sourced from reference TRBV7-8 and TRBJ2-1, is GAGVSQSPRYKVAKRGQDVALRCDPISGHVSLFWYQQALGQGPEFLTYFQNEAQLDKSGLPSDRFFAERPEGSVSTLKIQRTQQEDSAVYLCASSRRTSGGPTSSYNEQFFGPGTRLTVL.

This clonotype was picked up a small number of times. The CDR3: CAISPDGGNTGELFF. The CDR3 bases are TGTGCCATCAGTCCTGACGGGGGAAACACCGGGGAGCTGTTTTTT. J is TRBJ2-2 and V is TRBV10-3; possibly TRBD2 for D (6 bases). This CDR3 region has 15 residues. CDR1 and CDR2 from the germline V gene are ENHRY and SYGVKD. The V end was cut by 5 bases, the J end by 2 bases, with 12 bases between.

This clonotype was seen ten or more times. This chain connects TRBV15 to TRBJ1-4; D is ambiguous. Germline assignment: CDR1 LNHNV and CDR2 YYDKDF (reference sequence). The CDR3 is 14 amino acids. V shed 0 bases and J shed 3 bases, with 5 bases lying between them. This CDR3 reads CATSREAANEKLFF. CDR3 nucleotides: TGTGCCACCAGCAGAGAGGCGGCTAATGAAAAACTGTTTTTT.

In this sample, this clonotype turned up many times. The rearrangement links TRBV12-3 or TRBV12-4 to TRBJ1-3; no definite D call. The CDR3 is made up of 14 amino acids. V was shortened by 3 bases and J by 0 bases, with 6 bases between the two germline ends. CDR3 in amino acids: CASSLYSSGNTIYF. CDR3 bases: TGTGCCAGCAGTTTGTACAGCTCTGGAAACACCATATATTTT.

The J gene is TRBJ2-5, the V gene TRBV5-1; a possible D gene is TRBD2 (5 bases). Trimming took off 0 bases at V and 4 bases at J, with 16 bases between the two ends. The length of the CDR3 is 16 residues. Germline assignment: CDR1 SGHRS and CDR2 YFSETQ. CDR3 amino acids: CASSLGTVGVGETQYF. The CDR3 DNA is TGCGCCAGCAGCTTGGGGACGGTGGGAGTTGGAGAGACCCAGTACTTC.

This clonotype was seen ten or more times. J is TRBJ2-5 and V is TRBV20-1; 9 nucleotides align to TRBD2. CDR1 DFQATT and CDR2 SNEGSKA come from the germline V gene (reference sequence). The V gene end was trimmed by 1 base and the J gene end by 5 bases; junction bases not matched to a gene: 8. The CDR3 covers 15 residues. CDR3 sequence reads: CSARVGGGAAETQYF. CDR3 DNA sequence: TGCAGTGCTAGAGTGGGCGGGGGGGCCGCCGAGACCCAGTACTTC.

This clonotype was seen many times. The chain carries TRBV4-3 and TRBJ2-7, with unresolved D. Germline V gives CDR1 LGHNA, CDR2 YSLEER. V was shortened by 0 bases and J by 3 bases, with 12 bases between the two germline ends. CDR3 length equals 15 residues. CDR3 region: CASSQDRTAVYEQYF. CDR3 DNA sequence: TGCGCCAGCAGCCAAGATAGGACCGCCGTCTACGAGCAGTACTTC.

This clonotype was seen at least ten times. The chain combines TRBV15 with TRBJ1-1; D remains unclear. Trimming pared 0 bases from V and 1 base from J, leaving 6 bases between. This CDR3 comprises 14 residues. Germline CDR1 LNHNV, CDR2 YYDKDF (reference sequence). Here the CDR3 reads CATSRDRRNTEAFF. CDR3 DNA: TGTGCCACCAGCAGAGATCGGAGGAACACTGAAGCTTTCTTT.

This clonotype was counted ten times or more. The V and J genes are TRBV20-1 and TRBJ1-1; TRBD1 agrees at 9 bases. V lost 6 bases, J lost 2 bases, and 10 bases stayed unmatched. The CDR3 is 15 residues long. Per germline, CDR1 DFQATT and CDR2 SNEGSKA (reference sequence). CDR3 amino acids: CSAHSPTGGNTEAFF. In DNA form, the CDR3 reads TGCAGTGCCCACTCTCCGACAGGGGGAAACACTGAAGCTTTCTTT.

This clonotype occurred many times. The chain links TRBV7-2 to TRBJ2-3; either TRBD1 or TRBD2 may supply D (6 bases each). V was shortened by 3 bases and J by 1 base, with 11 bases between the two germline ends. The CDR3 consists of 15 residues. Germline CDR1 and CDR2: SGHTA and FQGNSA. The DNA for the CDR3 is TGTGCCAGCAGCTTGGTGGGGGGCCGCACAGATACGCAGTATTTT. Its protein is CASSLVGGRTDTQYF.

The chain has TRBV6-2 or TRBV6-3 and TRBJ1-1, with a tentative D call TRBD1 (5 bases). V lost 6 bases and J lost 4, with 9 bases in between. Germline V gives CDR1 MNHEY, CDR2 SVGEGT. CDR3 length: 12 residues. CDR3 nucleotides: TGTGCCAGCAGACCCCAGGGCACTGAAGCTTTCTTT. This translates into CASRPQGTEAFF.

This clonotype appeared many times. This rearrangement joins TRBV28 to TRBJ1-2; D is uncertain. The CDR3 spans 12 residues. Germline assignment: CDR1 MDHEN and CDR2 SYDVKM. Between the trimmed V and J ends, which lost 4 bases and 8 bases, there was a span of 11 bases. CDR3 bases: TGTGCCAGCAGTTCCGATTTTTGGGGCTACACCTTC. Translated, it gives CASSSDFWGYTF.

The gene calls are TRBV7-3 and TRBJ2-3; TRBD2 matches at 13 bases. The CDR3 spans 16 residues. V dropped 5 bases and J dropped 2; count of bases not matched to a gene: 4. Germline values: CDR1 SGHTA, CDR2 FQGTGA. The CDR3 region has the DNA TGTGCCAGCAGCCCGGGGACTAGCGGGGTCACAGATACGCAGTATTTT. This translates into CASSPGTSGVTDTQYF.

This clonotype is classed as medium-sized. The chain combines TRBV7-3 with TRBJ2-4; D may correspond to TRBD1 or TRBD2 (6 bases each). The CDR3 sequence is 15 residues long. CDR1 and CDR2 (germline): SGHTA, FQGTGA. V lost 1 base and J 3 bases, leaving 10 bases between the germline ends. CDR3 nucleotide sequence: TGTGCCAGCAGCTTAAACGGAGGGGGCAAAAACATTCAGTACTTC. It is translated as CASSLNGGGKNIQYF.